One and the same sample provided the 6 T cell receptor beta chains below, sequenced in a study of cytomegalovirus exposure and HLA in healthy donors. Generated by immunoSEQ multiplex PCR, the TCRdb table keeps only in-frame clones and is missing some. The sample yields 150,000 to 200,000 clones, around 83% seen once. The material sequenced was PBMCs. The receptors stem from a young woman in good health and CMV-seropositive.

J is TRBJ2-1 and V is TRBV29-1; 14 nucleotides align to TRBD2. This CDR3 contains 17 residues. Germline CDR1 SQVTM, CDR2 ANQGSEA. V gave up 5 bases and J gave up 7 bases; unmatched junction bases: 13. The DNA of the CDR3 is TGCAGCGTTCGACCGCGAGGACTAGCGGGAGGTTTTAATGAGCAGTTCTTC. Translating gives CSVRPRGLAGGFNEQFF.

Relative to its sample, this clone is large. The CDR3 DNA sequence: TGTGCCAGCAGCTTAGGGGATTCTAGCAGGTTTAGTAGCAATCAGCCCCAGCATTTT. This sequence encodes CASSLGDSSRFSSNQPQHF. This sequence joins TRBV7-2 and TRBJ1-5; D remains ambiguous. The V end lost 1 base, the J end lost 0 bases, and 19 bases lay between the germline ends. This CDR3 is built from 19 residues. Germline assignment: CDR1 SGHTA and CDR2 FQGNSA.

The gene calls are TRBV27 and TRBJ2-7; TRBD2 aligns across 10 bases. The V and J ends lost 6 bases and 5 bases, in that order; junction bases with no gene match: 13. Germline values: CDR1 MNHEY, CDR2 SMNVEV (reference sequence). The CDR3 spans 16 residues. The chain's CDR3 is CASSPLLLAGDHEQYF. DNA for the CDR3: TGTGCCAGCAGCCCACTTCTCCTAGCGGGAGACCACGAGCAGTACTTC.

The chain combines TRBV20-1 with TRBJ1-1; D gene ambiguous. Germline V gives CDR1 DFQATT, CDR2 SNEGSKA (reference sequence). The CDR3 is 11 residues long. V lost 3 bases and J lost 1, with 3 bases in between. CDR3 amino acids: CSARANTEAFF. The CDR3 bases are TGCAGTGCTAGGGCGAACACTGAAGCTTTCTTT.

This clone was counted only a few times. J is TRBJ2-2 and V is TRBV6-1, with 9 bases that match TRBD1. V lost 4 bases to trimming and J lost 1 base; unmatched junction nucleotides: 4. Germline V gives CDR1 MNHNS, CDR2 SASEGT. This CDR3 has 16 amino acids. The CDR3 region is CASSASGQGNTGELFF. DNA for the CDR3: TGTGCCAGCAGTGCTTCGGGACAGGGGAACACCGGGGAGCTGTTTTTT.

The rearrangement joins TRBV12-5 to TRBJ1-5, with 9 bases identical to TRBD1. Germline-derived CDR1 and CDR2 are LGHNT and FRNRAP. The CDR3 runs 15 residues. V lost 0 bases and J lost 6; bases outside the gene matches: 3. Written as DNA, the CDR3 is TGTGCTAGTGGTTTGGTAGGGACAGGGACTCAGCCCCAGCATTTT. It specifies CASGLVGTGTQPQHF.